There are many counts of the clone carrying this TCR beta chain. Its target is not known. The V and J ends lost 6 bases and 3 bases, in that order; junction bases with no gene match: 8. This CDR3 has 15 residues. TCRbeta library construction was performed incorporating unique molecular identifiers. TCRdb reprocessed the PCR reads via MiXCR and lists one record per CDR3 protein. Of 200,000 to 300,000 distinct CDR3 sequences listed, around 25% are singletons. This specimen belongs to a study of T-cell reconstitution after alpha-beta-depleted transplantation in children. Study observations and caveats: T-cell counts and diversity were attributed mostly to newly produced T cells one year after transplant. The study reportedly traced alpha-beta T cells about two months after transplant to several hundred expanded graft clones.

The rearrangement links TRBV12-3 or TRBV12-4 to TRBJ2-7; 10 bases are a match to TRBD2. This specimen was PBMCs, taken before TCRalphabeta/CD19-depleted stem cell transplant. The TCR sequence derives from a girl aged 2 to 10 with Fanconi anemia, due to receive a stem cell transplant. The CDR3 nucleotides are TGTGCCAGCAGCCGTGAGCGGGGGGGATTCTACGAGCAGTACTTC. Protein product: CASSRERGGFYEQYF.